This is a list of T cell receptor beta chains from one sample in a study of shared clonotypes between healthy human individuals. Some clones are missing from TCRdb's copy, which holds only in-frame ones; the method was immunoSEQ multiplex PCR. This table holds about 2,500,000 clones, approximately 94% found once. Sample: naive CD4+ T cells sorted from blood. The receptor set was obtained from a man aged 18 to 29 in good health. The conserved cysteine and the conserved F or W are not part of the CDR3 here.

CDR3aa | j_gene | v_gene
AWRAQMNTEAF | TRBJ1-1 | TRBV30
ASSRQGTGNTEAF | TRBJ1-1 | TRBV18
ASSVGQYNEQF | TRBJ2-1 | TRBV18
ASSIRDRLSYEQY | TRBJ2-7 | TRBV5-6
ASSPLRGADQPQH | TRBJ1-5 | TRBV4-3
ASSEIGSRGMDEQF | TRBJ2-1 | TRBV10-1
ASSSAGTGNTEAF | TRBJ1-1 | TRBV28
ASSLAFAGGPNEQF | TRBJ2-1 | TRBV7-2
ASSLRPIGELF | TRBJ2-2 | TRBV7-2
ASRQRGGGGQPQH | TRBJ1-5 | TRBV19
ASSSGTSGRNEQF | TRBJ2-1 | TRBV7-9
ASSQADRDDTEAF | TRBJ1-1 | TRBV4-1
ASSEALIADTQY | TRBJ2-3 | TRBV6-1
ASNGAPNTEAF | TRBJ1-1 | TRBV10-1
ASSLAENRGGSEQF | TRBJ2-1 | TRBV5-1
ASSSTGGRREAF | TRBJ1-1 | TRBV6-5
ATSRGSGEETQY | TRBJ2-5 | TRBV15
ASRLYGTDTQY | TRBJ2-3 | TRBV5-5
SVEVRTGGGNEQF | TRBJ2-1 | TRBV29-1
ASSSTPGPYNEQF | TRBJ2-1 | TRBV5-4
ASSLDLAGGALRSYEQY | TRBJ2-7 | TRBV11-2
ASSREGGANQPQH | TRBJ1-5 | TRBV2
SVAGQYSYEQY | TRBJ2-7 | TRBV29-1
ASSLGLAAGGNEQF | TRBJ2-1 | TRBV7-2
ASSRGGLNEKLF | TRBJ1-4 | TRBV6-5
ASSTLGGAGLEAF | TRBJ1-1 | TRBV21-1
ASSVMVDTQY | TRBJ2-3 | TRBV5-6
ATSITGTSLFLGYT | TRBJ1-2 | TRBV15
ASGQREVAKNIQY | TRBJ2-4 | TRBV6-1
ASSQGGTGPTQETQY | TRBJ2-5 | TRBV4-1
ASSIRTANEKLF | TRBJ1-4 | TRBV19
ASSSNGISSGNTIY | TRBJ1-3 | TRBV7-2
AWGPYRDRGYNEQF | TRBJ2-1 | TRBV30
ASSYRLANSYNEQF | TRBJ2-1 | TRBV2
ASSRSSGRSYEQY | TRBJ2-7 | TRBV18